A selection of T cell receptor beta chains follows, all from one sample in a study of blood T cell repertoires in COVID-19. Method: immunoSEQ multiplex PCR; TCRdb's copy keeps in-frame clones and lacks some. The data show over 95,000 clones, with about 88% seen just once and roughly 8.9% held by the top ten. Sequenced material: peripheral blood. These TCRs come from a woman aged 70-85 years who had recovered from COVID-19. The CDR3 runs from the conserved cysteine through the conserved F or W. The order of the fields is D gene, J gene, V gene, clone size, CDR3 DNA, CDR3 protein. A D gene is named only where the DNA matches it firmly. The size field is filled for only some rows; it gives once, few, many or a size class.

TRBD1	TRBJ2-7	TRBV24-1	-	TGTGCCACCCAGTCGGATTGGGGACAGGGGTACGAGCAGTACTTC	CATQSDWGQGYEQYF
-	TRBJ2-7	TRBV28	-	TGTGCCAGCAGTTTACCCGGGACAAGGGGGATGCAGTACTTC	CASSLPGTRGMQYF
TRBD2	TRBJ2-1	TRBV15	-	TGTGCCACCAGCAGAGAGGGTTCGGGAGGGCCCTACAATGAGCAGTTCTTC	CATSREGSGGPYNEQFF
-	TRBJ1-2	TRBV19	once	TGTGCCAGTAGTCTCAACTATGGCTACACCTTC	CASSLNYGYTF
-	TRBJ1-3	TRBV7-9	-	TGTGCCAGCAGCTCCAGCTCTGGAAACACCATATATTTT	CASSSSSGNTIYF
-	TRBJ1-1	TRBV4-3	-	TGCGCCAGCAGCCACGGGGGTTGGGGACCGTTGAACACTGAAGCTTTCTTT	CASSHGGWGPLNTEAFF
TRBD1	TRBJ1-6	TRBV2	-	TGTGCCCGCAGGGGGGCCGGCGGCGGGGGGAATTCACCCCTCCACTTT	CARRGAGGGGNSPLHF
TRBD1	TRBJ2-5	TRBV3-1/TRBV3-2	-	TGTGCCAGCAGCAGAACAGGGGGCATGAGGGAGACCCAGTACTTC	CASSRTGGMRETQYF
TRBD1	TRBJ1-6	TRBV6-6	once	TGTGCCAGCACCACGCAAGGGGGCAGCTCGGGTTCACCCCTCCACTTT	CASTTQGGSSGSPLHF
TRBD1	TRBJ2-7	TRBV5-1	-	TGCGCCAGCAGCGGCCGGACAGGGGGCTTCACGGAGCAGTACTTC	CASSGRTGGFTEQYF
-	TRBJ2-7	TRBV11-2	once	TGTGCCAGCAGCCAACAGGGCTACGAGCAGTACTTC	CASSQQGYEQYF
TRBD2	TRBJ2-3	TRBV7-2	-	TGTGCCAGCAGCGCTACTTGGGAGGGCCGGTATACGCAGTATTTT	CASSATWEGRYTQYF
TRBD2	TRBJ2-7	TRBV7-8	-	TGTGCCAGCAGCCTGGGACTAGCGGGATCCTCCTACGAGCAGTACTTC	CASSLGLAGSSYEQYF
TRBD1	TRBJ2-1	TRBV6-5	once	TGTGCCAGCAGTAGACTAGGACAGGGCGATGAGCAGTTCTTC	CASSRLGQGDEQFF
TRBD1	TRBJ1-5	TRBV27	few	TGTGCCAGCAGTCTTCGGACAGGGGATCAGCCCCAGCATTTT	CASSLRTGDQPQHF
TRBD1	TRBJ1-4	TRBV6-5	-	TGTGCCAGTGGGACAGGGCTTGCAACTAATGAAAAACTGTTTTTT	CASGTGLATNEKLFF
TRBD1	TRBJ1-6	TRBV28	-	TGTGCCAGCAGTCCCCAGGGGGGCTATAATTCACCCCTCCACTTT	CASSPQGGYNSPLHF
-	TRBJ1-2	TRBV5-4	-	TGTGCCAGCAGCTGGGGGGGGCAGGGGAACTATGGCTACACCTTC	CASSWGGQGNYGYTF
-	TRBJ1-1	TRBV4-3	-	TGCGCCAGCAGCCAAGGGGCTGGAAACACTGAAGCTTTCTTT	CASSQGAGNTEAFF
TRBD1	TRBJ2-7	TRBV29-1	-	TGCAGCGTTTCCGGGACAGTAAGCTACGAGCAGTACTTC	CSVSGTVSYEQYF
-	TRBJ2-2	TRBV11-3	-	TGTGCCAGCAGCCCCACTAACACCGGGGAGCTGTTTTTT	CASSPTNTGELFF
TRBD2	TRBJ2-5	TRBV5-1	-	TGCGCCAGCAGCATACTAGCGGGGGGGTTGGAGACCCAGTACTTC	CASSILAGGLETQYF
TRBD1	TRBJ1-1	TRBV5-1	-	TGCGCCAGCAGTTCCGGACCCGGGACAGGGATGGACACTGAAGCTTTCTTT	CASSSGPGTGMDTEAFF
-	TRBJ1-2	TRBV20-1	-	TGCAGTGGCCGGGTGGGGGCTGGCTACACCTTC	CSGRVGAGYTF
-	TRBJ2-7	TRBV9	once	TGTGCCAGCAGCGTTACCCCACAGGGAACGCAGTACTTC	CASSVTPQGTQYF
TRBD1	TRBJ2-7	TRBV10-1	-	TGCGCCAGCAGTGAGAGGGGGGGACAGGGGTACGAGCAGTACTTC	CASSERGGQGYEQYF
TRBD1	TRBJ1-4	TRBV2	-	TGTGCCAGCAGTGAGCAGGGGGCGCAGAATGAAAAACTGTTTTTT	CASSEQGAQNEKLFF
-	TRBJ2-7	TRBV6-2/TRBV6-3	-	TGTGCCAGCAGTTACTCAGTAGGACAGAGATATTCCTACGAGCAGTACTTC	CASSYSVGQRYSYEQYF
-	TRBJ1-4	TRBV29-1	once	TGCAGCGTTCGTACAGGCGCTGAAAAACTGTTTTTT	CSVRTGAEKLFF
TRBD1	TRBJ1-6	TRBV7-2	-	TGTGCCAGCAGCATTACAGGGGGCGCAACTGGTTCACCCCTCCACTTT	CASSITGGATGSPLHF
TRBD1	TRBJ2-5	TRBV9	-	TGTGCCAGCAGCGTAGGGACAGGTTTTGGGGTGGAGACCCAGTACTTC	CASSVGTGFGVETQYF
-	TRBJ1-5	TRBV5-1	-	TGCGCCAGCAGCTCTACAGGGAACGAACAGCCCCAGCATTTT	CASSSTGNEQPQHF
TRBD1	TRBJ1-2	TRBV28	-	TGTGCCAGCAGTACTCGACAGGGCCCTAACTATGGCTACACCTTC	CASSTRQGPNYGYTF
TRBD1	TRBJ2-1	TRBV9	-	TGTGCCAGCAGCGTAGCTTCCGGGACAGGGGGCCATGAGCAGTTCTTC	CASSVASGTGGHEQFF
-	TRBJ1-6	TRBV9	-	TGTGCCAGCAGCGCAGGGTCTGGATCACCCCTCCACTTT	CASSAGSGSPLHF
-	TRBJ1-5	TRBV7-9	-	TGTGCCAGCAGCTTAAGCGGGAGTGATCAGCCCCAGCATTTT	CASSLSGSDQPQHF
-	TRBJ2-7	TRBV9	-	TGTGCCAGCAGCGTAGGTCGGGGGGCGGACGAGCAGTACTTC	CASSVGRGADEQYF
TRBD2	TRBJ2-3	TRBV11-3	-	TGTGCCAGCAGCTTAGGGGGTTGGAGCGGGGAAACAGATACGCAGTATTTT	CASSLGGWSGETDTQYF
-	TRBJ1-2	TRBV20-1	-	TGCAGTGCTAGTGCCGGGGGAGGGAACTATGGCTACACCTTC	CSASAGGGNYGYTF